One sample yielded the 8 T cell receptor beta chains listed below, sequenced in a study of lymphopenia after photon versus proton radiotherapy. This table comes from immunoSEQ multiplex PCR, and its TCRdb copy is limited to in-frame clones, with some not included. The sample lists 75,000 or so clones, around 83% occurring once. Here the sequenced sample was peripheral blood, taken from a patient treated with proton-based radiotherapy. The receptor set was obtained from a man in his 60s with pancreatic cancer.

The V and J genes are TRBV6-5 and TRBJ1-4; D not resolved. The V gene lost 6 bases and the J gene lost 4 bases, with 12 bases spanning the gap. Germline CDR1 reads MNHEY; CDR2 reads SVGAGI. This CDR3 comprises 14 residues. DNA for the CDR3: TGTGCCAGCAGCTTCGCCTACCTTAATGAAAAACTGTTTTTT. The encoded protein is CASSFAYLNEKLFF.

The chain is built from TRBV9 and TRBJ2-7, with D uncertain. Trimming removed 3 bases at V and 7 bases at J, with 26 bases between. In germline, CDR1 is SGDLS, CDR2 YYNGEE. This CDR3 is built from 17 residues. CDR3 DNA: TGTGCCAGCAGCGCAGATTTCCGGGCCTTCCTTTCACGAGAGCAGTACTTC. It translates to CASSADFRAFLSREQYF.

The chain recombines TRBV28 with TRBJ1-4; possibly TRBD1 for D (6 bases). Germline CDR1 MDHEN, CDR2 SYDVKM. This CDR3 spans 15 amino acids. Trimming took 5 bases from V and 5 from J, leaving 15 bases between them. The CDR3 DNA is TGTGCCAGCAGTCTCTCGGGGGGGCAAAATGAAAAACTGTTTTTT. Its protein is CASSLSGGQNEKLFF.

The rearrangement uses TRBV6-4 and TRBJ2-1; no definite D call. The germline CDR1 and CDR2 sequences are MRHNA and SNTAGT. Trimming shortened V by 6 bases and J by 0 bases, and 15 bases separated the two germline ends. CDR3 size: 16 residues. The CDR3 nucleotides are TGTGCCAGCAGCGCCGCGGCGCATAACTCCTACAATGAGCAGTTCTTC. Translating it yields CASSAAAHNSYNEQFF.

CDR3 DNA sequence: TGTGCCAGCAGTTTATCAGGGGCGGCGGCTACTGAAGCTTTCTTT. It yields the protein CASSLSGAAATEAFF. The rearrangement links TRBV27 to TRBJ1-1; D may be TRBD1 (5 bases). Deletions cut 0 bases from V and 5 bases from J, with 13 bases between. The CDR3 runs to 15 residues. CDR1 is MNHEY, CDR2 SMNVEV, per germline (reference sequence).

Written as DNA, the CDR3 is TGTGCCTGGAGTGTAACGGGAGGGCCGGTCGAGCAGTACTTC. Residues: CAWSVTGGPVEQYF. The V gene is TRBV30, the J gene TRBJ2-7; 8 positions agree with TRBD2. The CDR3 is 14 amino acids. V lost 0 bases to trimming and J lost 6 bases; unmatched junction nucleotides: 7. Germline V gives CDR1 GTSNPN, CDR2 SVGIG (reference sequence).

DNA for the CDR3: TGTGCCACCAGCAGAGTCCTAGCGGGCCCCTACAATGAGCAGTTCTTC. The encoded protein is CATSRVLAGPYNEQFF. The chain has TRBV15 and TRBJ2-1; 8 bases align to TRBD2. This CDR3 has 16 amino acids. The germline gives CDR1 LNHNV, CDR2 YYDKDF (reference sequence). The trim removed 1 base at V and 2 bases at J, leaving 4 bases unmatched. Full variable domain (remainder filled in from reference TRBV15 and TRBJ2-1): DAMVIQNPRYQVTQFGKPVTLSCSQTLNHNVMYWYQQKSSQAPKLLFHYYDKDFNNEADTPDNFQSRRPNTSFCFLDIRSPGLGDTAMYLCATSRVLAGPYNEQFFGPGTRLTVL.

This chain links TRBV6-6 with TRBJ2-1, with D tentatively TRBD2 (5 bases). The germline V gene encodes CDR1 MNHNY and CDR2 SVGAGI (reference sequence). Trimming removed 4 bases from V and 6 bases from J, with 19 bases in between. The CDR3 runs 16 residues. The CDR3, as DNA: TGTGCCAGCAGTTGGGTCCAGCGGCAAAACCCCAATGAGCAGTTCTTC. It translates to CASSWVQRQNPNEQFF.